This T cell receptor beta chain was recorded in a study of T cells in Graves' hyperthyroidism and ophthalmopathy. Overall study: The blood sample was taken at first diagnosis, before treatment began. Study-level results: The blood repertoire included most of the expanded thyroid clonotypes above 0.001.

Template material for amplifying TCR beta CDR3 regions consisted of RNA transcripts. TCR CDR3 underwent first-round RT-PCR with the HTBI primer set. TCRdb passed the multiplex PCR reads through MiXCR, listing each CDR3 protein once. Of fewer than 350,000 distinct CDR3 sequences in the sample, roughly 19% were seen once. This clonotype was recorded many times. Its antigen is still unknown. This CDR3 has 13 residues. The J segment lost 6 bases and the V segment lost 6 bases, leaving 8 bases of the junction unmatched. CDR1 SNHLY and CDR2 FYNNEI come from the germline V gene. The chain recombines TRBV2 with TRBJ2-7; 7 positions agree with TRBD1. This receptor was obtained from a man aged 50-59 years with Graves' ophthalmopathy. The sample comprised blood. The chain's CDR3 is CASRPTGTSEQYF. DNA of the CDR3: TGTGCCAGCAGACCGACAGGGACCTCCGAGCAGTACTTC.